The next 4 T cell receptor beta chains were all read from a single sample in a study of T cell responses to AZD1222 COVID-19 vaccine. The protocol was immunoSEQ multiplex PCR, while the TCRdb copy is restricted to in-frame clones and leaves out a portion. This sample has around 150,000 clones, with roughly 90% found just once. Sample: peripheral blood, taken 28 days after the second AZD1222 dose. These receptors were taken from an adult who received the AZD1222 COVID-19 vaccine.

The chain recombines TRBV2 with TRBJ1-2; tentative D call: TRBD1 (6 bases). Germline-derived CDR1 and CDR2 are SNHLY and FYNNEI. This CDR3 has 12 amino acids. The germline V and J ends were trimmed by 4 bases and 5 bases, with 8 bases remaining between them. The CDR3, as DNA: TGTGCCAGCAGTGGACAGGAGTATGGCTACACCTTC. The encoded protein is CASSGQEYGYTF.

This rearrangement joins TRBV6-2 or TRBV6-3 to TRBJ1-1; the D gene is possibly TRBD1 (6 bases). Looked up from germline, CDR1 is MNHEY and CDR2 is SVGEGT. The CDR3 consists of 14 residues. The V end was cut by 0 bases, the J end by 7 bases, with 12 bases between. The chain's CDR3 is CASSYSRGVGEAFF. CDR3 bases: TGTGCCAGCAGTTACTCGAGGGGGGTCGGTGAAGCTTTCTTT.

The chain uses TRBV10-1 and TRBJ1-4; D is unresolved. Trimming pared 3 bases from V and 0 bases from J, leaving 14 bases between. This CDR3 comprises 17 residues. Germline loops: CDR1 WNHNN, CDR2 SYGVQD (reference sequence). DNA for the CDR3: TGCGCCAGCAGTGATACGGGCGACGGAGCAACTAATGAAAAACTGTTTTTT. It codes for CASSDTGDGATNEKLFF.

A word on this clone: Other DNA sequences of this sample code for an identical CDR3. The chain employs TRBV18 and TRBJ2-3, with D unclear. Per the germline V gene, CDR1 is KGHSH and CDR2 is LQKENI. Trimming removed 4 bases from V and 0 bases from J, with 5 bases in between. This CDR3 comprises 13 residues. The CDR3: CASSQDSTDTQYF. For the CDR3, the DNA is TGTGCCAGCTCACAGGACAGCACAGATACGCAGTATTTT.